This T cell receptor (beta chain) was profiled in a study of T cells in women clearing cervical HPV infection. Across the whole study: Control women cleared a single incident HPV16 infection within 12 months. Blood came at first lesion visit for cases, post-clearance for controls. For cases, blood was sampled a median 149 days after lesion detection, interquartile range about 90 to 230 days.

Remarks on this clone: Coverage ceases 3 residues before the CDR3 finishes, and the germline J gene fills in the end.

There are 12 residues in the CDR3. From germline, CDR1 is DFQATT and CDR2 SNEGSKA (reference sequence). The V gene lost 5 bases and the J gene lost 2 bases, with 9 bases spanning the gap. TCR beta CDR3 amplified by multiplex PCR from approximately 1,200 ng genomic DNA. Some clones are missing from TCRdb's copy, which holds only in-frame ones; the method was immunoSEQ multiplex PCR. The sample table sets out about 23,000 clones. The sample taken for sequencing was blood buffy coat. The chain combines TRBV20-1 with TRBJ2-5, with TRBD1 as a possible D gene (5 bases). The sequence was collected from a woman aged 18 to 75 with a cervical HPV16 infection that either progressed to CIN3+ or cleared (not recorded which). CDR3 sequence: CSADSNQETQYF. The sequenced part of the CDR3 DNA is TGCAGTGCTGACAGCAATCAAGAGACC.